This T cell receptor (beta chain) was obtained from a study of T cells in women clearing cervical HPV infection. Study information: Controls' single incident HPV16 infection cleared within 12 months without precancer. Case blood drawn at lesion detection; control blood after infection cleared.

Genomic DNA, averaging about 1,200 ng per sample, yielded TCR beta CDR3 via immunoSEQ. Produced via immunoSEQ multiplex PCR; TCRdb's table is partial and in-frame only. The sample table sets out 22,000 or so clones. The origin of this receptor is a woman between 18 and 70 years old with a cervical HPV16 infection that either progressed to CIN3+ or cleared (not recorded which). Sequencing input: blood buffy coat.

The covered CDR3 bases are TGTGCCAGCAGCTTATCAGGGGGAAATCAGCCC. It encodes CASSLSGGNQP. The CDR3 as a whole reads CASSLSGGNQPQHF. V and J are TRBV7-2 and TRBJ1-5, with TRBD1 matching over 7 bases. The sequence runs out 3 residues before the end of the CDR3; the remainder is reconstructed from the germline J gene. CDR3 length: 14 amino acids. With V trimmed by 2 bases and J by 4 bases, 2 bases remained unmatched. Per the germline V gene, CDR1 is SGHTA and CDR2 is FQGNSA.